This T cell receptor (beta chain) was captured in a study of response to subunit inactivated influenza vaccine. The study's findings and limits: Few new T cells, the authors suggested, are recruited by each seasonal influenza vaccination.

TCRdb redid the calling of the RT-PCR reads with MiXCR, one entry per CDR3 protein. Here the sample spans 750,000 to 850,000 distinct CDR3 sequences, roughly 20% being singletons. As to this clonotype: What it binds is not known.

The source is a man aged 50 to 60 who received an inactivated influenza vaccine. Source: PBMCs from blood, taken more than 4 days after vaccination.

The CDR3 region has the DNA TGTGCCAGCAGCCTGACCGGGACAGGGGGTTTTCAGCCCCAGCATTTT. It yields the protein CASSLTGTGGFQPQHF. The chain carries TRBV6-2 or TRBV6-3 and TRBJ1-5; 11 bases are a match to TRBD1. V was pared by 6 bases and J by 6 bases, with 10 bases of the junction left unmatched. The CDR3 totals 16 residues. The V gene's germline CDR1 is MNHEY and CDR2 SVGEGT.